This TCR beta chain was found in a study of identifying expanded T cells in peripheral blood. Overall study results and limits: Across healthy donors, higher total template counts meant significantly greater approximately two-week count variance. Differentially abundant clones: about 1.2 between replicates, 16.4 at roughly 2 weeks, more than 18 at four.

Note on this clone: Antigen specificity is unknown.

The CDR3 length is 17 residues. The V and J ends lost 1 base and 4 bases respectively, with 20 bases between them. Germline CDR1 LNHDA, CDR2 SQIVND (reference sequence). Using immunoSEQ multiplex PCR, the repertoire was profiled, and TCRdb retains in-frame clones only, with some absent. The sample consists of 90,000 or so clones, approximately 86% of them appearing once. During the collection period, no donor immune events like infections were recorded. This TCR derives from a person aged 18 to 70 in good health. The sequencing input was blood. V usage is TRBV19 and J usage is TRBJ2-7; D is perhaps TRBD1 (6 bases). The DNA of the CDR3 is TGTGCCAGTAGTATAGGAGGCGTGTCAGGGACACCTTACGAGCAGTACTTC. It codes for CASSIGGVSGTPYEQYF.